Below are 13 T cell receptor beta chains sequenced from a single sample in a study of cytomegalovirus exposure and HLA in healthy donors (dated by TCRdb to the late 2010s). The library was prepared using the immunoSEQ multiplex PCR assay. The multiplex PCR relied on a mix of 60 forward primers for TCR Vbeta segments and 13 reverse primers for TCR Jbeta segments. This is the immuneACCESS table as TCRdb keeps it, with only in-frame sequences that have V and J called. A part of the clones is gone; compared with another copy, unresolved V genes explain less than half, and the rest is unexplained. For this sample the table gives 250,000 to 300,000 clones, of which about 93% were detected only once. The ten biggest clones cover around 1.7% of the sample. The sequenced material came from PBMCs. The receptors originated from a girl aged 2 to 9 in good health and CMV-seronegative.

The CDR3 DNA follows: TGTGCCAGCAGCATCCGGACAGGAAATGGCTACACCTTC. It codes for CASSIRTGNGYTF. The rearrangement links TRBV21-1 to TRBJ1-2; the D segment call TRBD1 is taken from the table without a DNA check. TRBV21-1 is designated a pseudogene. The CDR3 totals 13 residues.

V gene TRBV29-1 combines with J gene TRBJ2-3; D perhaps matches TRBD2 (5 bases). Looked up from germline, CDR1 is SQVTM and CDR2 is ANQGSEA. The V and J ends lost 3 bases and 1 base respectively, with 17 bases between them. The CDR3 loop spans 16 amino acids. The CDR3 DNA sequence: TGCAGCGTTGATGTCGACTACTGGTTAGGCACAGATACGCAGTATTTT. Amino acids: CSVDVDYWLGTDTQYF.

The V and J genes are TRBV18 and TRBJ2-5; TRBD1 is a possible D gene (5 bases). Looked up from germline, CDR1 is KGHSH and CDR2 is LQKENI. This CDR3 is built from 14 residues. Trimming stripped 0 bases from V and 5 bases from J, with 10 bases between. The CDR3 loop is CASSPPAGWETQYF. In nucleotides, the CDR3 is TGTGCCAGCTCACCACCGGCAGGGTGGGAGACCCAGTACTTC.

This clone is a singleton in its sample. The chain uses TRBV19 and TRBJ2-5, with 8 bases fitting TRBD2. CDR1 and CDR2 from the germline V gene are LNHDA and SQIVND (reference sequence). The CDR3 has 14 amino acids. V gave up 6 bases and J gave up 5 bases; unmatched junction bases: 8. The chain's CDR3 is CASSPGGDPETQYF. The DNA for the CDR3 is TGTGCCAGTAGCCCCGGGGGGGACCCTGAGACCCAGTACTTC. Filled out from reference TRBV19 and TRBJ2-5, the complete variable domain reads DGGITQSPKYLFRKEGQNVTLSCEQNLNHDAMYWYRQDPGQGLRLIYYSQIVNDFQKGDIAEGYSVSREKKESFPLTVTSAQKNPTAFYLCASSPGGDPETQYFGPGTRLLVL.

This chain uses TRBV15 with TRBJ1-2; TRBD1 aligns across 10 bases. The CDR3 consists of 15 residues. The ends lost 0 bases at V and 4 bases at J; junction bases unmatched: 2. Germline V lookup: CDR1 LNHNV, CDR2 YYDKDF (reference sequence). CDR3 loop: CATSRETGGPYGYTF. The CDR3 nucleotides read TGTGCCACCAGCAGAGAGACAGGGGGCCCCTATGGCTACACCTTC. Combining the CDR3 with reference TRBV15 and TRBJ1-2 gives the whole variable domain DAMVIQNPRYQVTQFGKPVTLSCSQTLNHNVMYWYQQKSSQAPKLLFHYYDKDFNNEADTPDNFQSRRPNTSFCFLDIRSPGLGDTAMYLCATSRETGGPYGYTFGSGTRLTVV.

The rearrangement uses TRBV4-1 and TRBJ2-3; 9 positions agree with TRBD2. CDR3 size: 14 residues. Trimming at V came to 1 base and at J to 6 bases, leaving 2 bases not matched to a gene. Per the germline V gene, CDR1 is MGHRA and CDR2 is YSYEKL. Here the CDR3 DNA reads TGCGCCAGCAGCCAAGGGGGACTAGCCGATACGCAGTATTTT. It encodes CASSQGGLADTQYF.

This clone was found once. This chain links TRBV2 with TRBJ1-3; TRBD1 might be the D (6 bases). The CDR3 is made up of 13 amino acids. Trimming removed 3 bases at V and 8 bases at J, with 11 bases between. Germline assignment: CDR1 SNHLY and CDR2 FYNNEI. The CDR3 coding sequence is TGTGCCAGCAGTGAGGGGGGGCTGTACACCATATATTTT. Its translation: CASSEGGLYTIYF.

This clone was recorded only once. The gene calls are TRBV5-1 and TRBJ1-1; no reliable D call. Trimming stripped 1 base from V and 3 bases from J, with 13 bases between. Germline loops: CDR1 SGHRS, CDR2 YFSETQ. The CDR3 sequence is 15 residues long. CDR3 sequence: CASSLTGGLHTEAFF. The CDR3 region has the DNA TGCGCCAGCAGCTTGACCGGCGGCCTTCACACTGAAGCTTTCTTT.

This clone is a singleton in its sample. The gene calls are TRBV7-2 and TRBJ1-2; D possibly corresponds to TRBD1 (5 bases). Germline V gene lookup returns CDR1 SGHTA and CDR2 FQGNSA. V shed 3 bases and J shed 7 bases, with 15 bases lying between them. This CDR3 contains 14 residues. The CDR3 DNA follows: TGTGCCAGCAGCTTGGACATTTTATGGGGTGGCTACACCTTC. This gives the protein CASSLDILWGGYTF.

The chain is built from TRBV6-5 and TRBJ1-5; the D is unclear. This CDR3 is built from 14 residues. Germline CDR1 reads MNHEY; CDR2 reads SVGAGI. Deletions cut 5 bases from V and 7 bases from J, with 15 bases between. CDR3: CASSQQLGGQPQHF. CDR3 DNA sequence: TGTGCCAGCAGTCAACAATTGGGCGGGCAGCCCCAGCATTTT.

The V call is TRBV7-3, the J call TRBJ2-1; TRBD2 agrees at 12 bases. CDR1 is SGHTA and CDR2 is FQGTGA in the germline V gene. Trimming cost V 5 bases and J 9 bases; bases outside gene matches: 8. The CDR3 spans 15 residues. CDR3 sequence reads: CASSGMTSGGSEQFF. CDR3 DNA sequence: TGTGCCAGCAGCGGAATGACTAGCGGGGGAAGTGAGCAGTTCTTC.

The chain uses TRBV7-9 and TRBJ2-7; 7 bases fit TRBD1. The CDR3 spans 16 residues. The J segment lost 3 bases and the V segment lost 4 bases, leaving 12 bases of the junction unmatched. The germline CDR1 and CDR2 sequences are SEHNR and FQNEAQ (reference sequence). The CDR3 DNA reads as TGTGCCAGCAGCTCTAGAAGCCCGACAGGGCTCTACGAGCAGTACTTC. It codes for CASSSRSPTGLYEQYF.

Note on this clone: This likely comes from a read error, as the CDR3 has no conserved phenylalanine or tryptophan at its end. This chain links TRBV7-2 with TRBJ2-7; TRBD2 aligns across 9 bases. The CDR3 length is 14 residues. Germline CDR1 reads SGHTA; CDR2 reads FQGNSA. With V trimmed by 1 base and J by 6 bases, 4 bases remained unmatched. The CDR3 sequence: CASSLVGGRGEQYL. The CDR3 nucleotides are TGTGCCAGCAGCTTAGTGGGCGGGAGGGGCGAGCAGTACCTC.